Following are 15 T cell receptor beta chains from one sample sequenced in a study of blood T cell repertoires in COVID-19. Clones were read by immunoSEQ multiplex PCR, and TCRdb kept only the in-frame ones, dropping some. The repertoire holds approximately 350,000 clones, with 88% as singletons. The material sequenced was peripheral blood. The receptor set was obtained from a woman in her seventies with COVID-19, enrolled during active disease.

The rearrangement joins TRBV24-1 to TRBJ2-3, with 9 bases that match TRBD2. V gave up 9 bases and J gave up 5 bases; unmatched junction bases: 14. CDR1 KGHDR and CDR2 SFDVKD come from the germline V gene. The CDR3 totals 16 residues. The CDR3 spells CATGWASGACLDTQYF. The CDR3 region has the DNA TGTGCCACCGGGTGGGCTAGCGGGGCCTGCCTAGATACGCAGTATTTT.

V and J are TRBV21-1 and TRBJ1-6; the DNA was not used to check the table's D call, TRBD1. TRBV21-1 is reported as a pseudogene. The CDR3 runs to 17 residues. In DNA, the CDR3 is TGTGCCAGCAGCAAAGATTCGGGACAGGGGGGTGGTTCACCCCTCCACTTT. As protein: CASSKDSGQGGGSPLHF.

The rearrangement joins TRBV19 to TRBJ1-2; TRBD1 agrees at 9 bases. The CDR3 sequence is 12 residues long. Looked up from germline, CDR1 is LNHDA and CDR2 is SQIVND (reference sequence). With 11 bases clipped from V and 8 bases from J, the junction kept 9 bases outside the gene matches. CDR3 DNA: TGTGCCGTACGGACAGGGGAACTAGGCTACACCTTC. Translated: CAVRTGELGYTF.

The V and J genes are TRBV6-5 and TRBJ1-5, with TRBD1 as a possible D gene (6 bases). The germline gives CDR1 MNHEY, CDR2 SVGAGI. V was pared by 6 bases and J by 0 bases, with 9 bases between. The length of the CDR3 is 14 residues. The CDR3 protein is CASRTGDSNQPQHF. The CDR3 nucleotides read TGTGCCAGCAGGACAGGAGATAGCAATCAGCCCCAGCATTTT.

The chain has TRBV19 and TRBJ1-1; D remains ambiguous. This CDR3 is 14 amino acids long. With 3 bases removed from V and 1 base from J, the gap between germline ends came to 9 bases. Germline loops: CDR1 LNHDA, CDR2 SQIVND (reference sequence). The CDR3 region is CASSISFWNTEAFF. CDR3 in DNA: TGTGCCAGTAGTATTAGCTTCTGGAACACTGAAGCTTTCTTT. Full variable domain (remainder filled in from reference TRBV19 and TRBJ1-1): DGGITQSPKYLFRKEGQNVTLSCEQNLNHDAMYWYRQDPGQGLRLIYYSQIVNDFQKGDIAEGYSVSREKKESFPLTVTSAQKNPTAFYLCASSISFWNTEAFFGQGTRLTVV.

The chain carries TRBV28 and TRBJ1-1; the match to TRBD1 covers 7 bases. Germline assignment: CDR1 MDHEN and CDR2 SYDVKM. Unmatched junction bases numbered 9, after V lost 10 bases and J lost 10 bases. The CDR3 is made up of 11 amino acids. The CDR3 spells CATRTQGGAFF. DNA for the CDR3: TGTGCCACCCGGACCCAGGGGGGAGCTTTCTTT.

The chain is built from TRBV27 and TRBJ2-2, with D tentatively TRBD1 (6 bases). V lost 7 bases, J lost 0 bases, and 18 bases lay in between. The CDR3 sequence is 17 residues long. Looked up from germline, CDR1 is MNHEY and CDR2 is SMNVEV (reference sequence). The CDR3 sequence is CASTLRGGGTNTGELFF. Written as DNA, the CDR3 is TGTGCCAGCACCTTAAGAGGTGGGGGCACGAACACCGGGGAGCTGTTTTTT.

The chain employs TRBV7-9 and TRBJ2-3, with TRBD1 as a possible D gene (5 bases). The CDR3 loop spans 14 amino acids. V was trimmed by 1 base and J by 2 bases, leaving 7 bases between them. Germline values: CDR1 SEHNR, CDR2 FQNEAQ (reference sequence). The DNA of the CDR3 is TGTGCCAGCAGCTTAGGGGGCGCCACAGATACGCAGTATTTT. The encoded protein is CASSLGGATDTQYF.

The gene calls are TRBV18 and TRBJ2-5; TRBD1 matches 8 bases. V shed 5 bases and J 5 bases; nucleotides not matched to a gene: 7. CDR1 is KGHSH, CDR2 LQKENI, per germline. This CDR3 contains 14 residues. For the CDR3, the DNA is TGTGCCAGCTCAGGACCGGGACAGGTCGAGACCCAGTACTTC. Translating it yields CASSGPGQVETQYF. Combining the CDR3 with reference TRBV18 and TRBJ2-5 gives the whole variable domain NAGVMQNPRHLVRRRGQEARLRCSPMKGHSHVYWYRQLPEEGLKFMVYLQKENIIDESGMPKERFSAEFPKEGPSILRIQQVVRGDSAAYFCASSGPGQVETQYFGPGTRLLVL.

The chain uses TRBV27 and TRBJ2-3; tentatively, D is TRBD1 (6 bases). The V gene lost 3 bases and the J gene lost 1 base, with 8 bases spanning the gap. Germline CDR1 is MNHEY and CDR2 is SMNVEV (reference sequence). The CDR3 spans 14 residues. CDR3 coding DNA: TGTGCCAGCAGTTTTGCAGGGGGCACAGATACGCAGTATTTT. Amino acid sequence: CASSFAGGTDTQYF.

V gene TRBV27 combines with J gene TRBJ1-2, with D hard to call. This CDR3 comprises 13 residues. From germline, CDR1 is MNHEY and CDR2 SMNVEV (reference sequence). V lost 3 bases and J lost 4, with 9 bases in between. CDR3 in DNA: TGTGCCAGCAGTTTTGGCACAACCTATGGCTACACCTTC. Translation gives CASSFGTTYGYTF.

This rearrangement joins TRBV9 to TRBJ2-1; TRBD2 matches 12 bases. The junction had 8 bases not matched to a gene; V was cut back by 4 bases and J by 9 bases. The CDR3 is 15 amino acids. Germline loops: CDR1 SGDLS, CDR2 YYNGEE. CDR3 nucleotides: TGTGCCAGCAGCCTCCGACTAGCGGGGGTGGGTGAGCAGTTCTTC. Its protein is CASSLRLAGVGEQFF.

J is TRBJ1-1 and V is TRBV7-2; 9 nucleotides align to TRBD1. CDR1 and CDR2 from the germline V gene are SGHTA and FQGNSA. CDR3 size: 17 residues. V lost 4 bases to trimming and J lost 4 bases; unmatched junction nucleotides: 13. CDR3 sequence (DNA): TGTGCCAGCAGCTCCCCCGGGACAGGGAGATGGGGCACTGAAGCTTTCTTT. Its protein is CASSSPGTGRWGTEAFF.

The V and J genes are TRBV9 and TRBJ2-3, with 11 nucleotides matching TRBD2. The V and J ends lost 4 bases and 2 bases, in that order; junction bases with no gene match: 6. The V gene's germline CDR1 is SGDLS and CDR2 YYNGEE. The length of the CDR3 is 16 residues. The CDR3, as DNA: TGTGCCAGCAGCCCTACTAGCGGGAGACCCACAGATACGCAGTATTTT. Its translation is CASSPTSGRPTDTQYF.

V and J are TRBV7-9 and TRBJ2-7; a possible D gene is TRBD2 (5 bases). CDR3 length: 13 amino acids. The germline V gene has CDR1 SEHNR and CDR2 FQNEAQ (reference sequence). Between the trimmed V and J ends, which lost 5 bases and 5 bases, there was a span of 13 bases. In DNA, the CDR3 is TGTGCCAGCAGCCGCGAGAGGGCCCACGAGCAGTACTTC. It yields the protein CASSRERAHEQYF. The entire variable domain, with the rest obtained from reference TRBV7-9 and TRBJ2-7, is as follows: DTGVSQNPRHKITKRGQNVTFRCDPISEHNRLYWYRQTLGQGPEFLTYFQNEAQLEKSRLLSDRFSAERPKGSFSTLEIQRTEQGDSAMYLCASSRERAHEQYFGPGTRLTVT.